This entry lists 27 T cell receptor beta chains sequenced from one sample in a study of radiation and T cells in renal cell carcinoma. Libraries were prepared by immunoSEQ multiplex PCR; TCRdb keeps only in-frame clonotypes and omits some of them. The table records some 100,000 clones, approximately 82% of them present only once. As for time point: blood 4 weeks post-SBRT, at nephrectomy. The treatment is: 15 Gy SBRT to primary tumor, nephrectomy 4 weeks later. Sequencing was performed on blood, taken from a patient whose treatment included radiotherapy and nephrectomy. These receptors were taken from a man aged 60 to 69 with renal cell carcinoma.

V is TRBV5-4 and J is TRBJ2-5, with TRBD2 identical over 11 bases. This CDR3 has 16 residues. The V gene end was trimmed by 4 bases and the J gene end by 0 bases; junction bases not matched to a gene: 5. The germline V gene has CDR1 SGHNT and CDR2 YYREEE (reference sequence). CDR3 DNA sequence: TGTGCCAGCAGCCCGACTAGCGGGACGTACCAAGAGACCCAGTACTTC. Protein sequence: CASSPTSGTYQETQYF. The full variable domain, with the rest looked up from reference TRBV5-4 and TRBJ2-5, is ETGVTQSPTHLIKTRGQQVTLRCSSQSGHNTVSWYQQALGQGPQFIFQYYREEENGRGNFPPRFSGLQFPNYSSELNVNALELDDSALYLCASSPTSGTYQETQYFGPGTRLLVL.

The CDR3 nucleotides are TGTGCCAGTAGTATAACGGCAGGGCGGGATAGCAATCAGCCCCAGCATTTT. Translation: CASSITAGRDSNQPQHF. The chain combines TRBV19 with TRBJ1-5; D perhaps matches TRBD1 (5 bases). Looked up from germline, CDR1 is LNHDA and CDR2 is SQIVND (reference sequence). With 2 bases removed from V and 0 bases from J, the gap between germline ends came to 14 bases. The length of the CDR3 is 17 residues.

The V gene is TRBV4-3, the J gene TRBJ2-1, with D perhaps matching TRBD2 (5 bases). The CDR3 has 16 residues. V lost 0 bases, J lost 5 bases, and 14 bases lay in between. The V gene's germline CDR1 is LGHNA and CDR2 YSLEER. The CDR3 DNA is TGCGCCAGCAGCCAAGATTGGCGACTACCTAACAATGAGCAGTTCTTC. It specifies CASSQDWRLPNNEQFF.

This clone was detected ten times or more. J is TRBJ2-3 and V is TRBV9, with TRBD2 identical over 12 bases. Losses at the gene ends were 4 bases for V and 4 bases for J; bases not matched to a gene: 7. Germline V gene lookup returns CDR1 SGDLS and CDR2 YYNGEE. The CDR3 length is 16 residues. The CDR3 DNA sequence: TGTGCCAGCAGCCCACGGACTAGCGGGATATCAGATACGCAGTATTTT. Its protein is CASSPRTSGISDTQYF.

V gene TRBV21-1 combines with J gene TRBJ2-7; the table's D call, TRBD2, has no DNA check behind it. TRBV21-1 is an annotated pseudogene. The CDR3 contains 14 residues. The CDR3 region has the DNA TGTGCCAGCAGCAAAGTGGTGGGGGGCTACGAGCAGTACTTC. Protein: CASSKVVGGYEQYF.

The V and J genes are TRBV11-2 and TRBJ2-5; D possibly corresponds to TRBD2 (5 bases). CDR1 and CDR2 (germline): SGHAT, FQNNGV. The CDR3 is 14 residues long. Trimming stripped 1 base from V and 7 bases from J, with 13 bases between. This chain's CDR3 is CASSLGGGLATQYF. As DNA, the CDR3 is TGTGCCAGCAGCTTAGGTGGAGGTTTGGCGACCCAGTACTTC.

CDR3 bases: TGTGCCAGCACCACGGGGGAGACAGGCGAAGGAGAAAAACTGTTTTTT. This encodes CASTTGETGEGEKLFF. This chain uses TRBV6-6 with TRBJ1-4; D may be TRBD1 (6 bases). Trimming took off 7 bases at V and 8 bases at J, with 23 bases between the two ends. CDR1 is MNHNY, CDR2 SVGAGI, per germline (reference sequence). This CDR3 is 16 amino acids long.

The chain is built from TRBV4-2 and TRBJ2-7, with 9 bases fitting TRBD2. This CDR3 region has 15 residues. V lost 4 bases and J lost 3; bases outside the gene matches: 7. Germline CDR1 reads LGHNA; CDR2 reads YNFKEQ. CDR3 DNA sequence: TGTGCCAGCAGCCTTTTGGGGACTAGCATCTACGAGCAGTACTTC. Amino acids: CASSLLGTSIYEQYF.

The CDR3 DNA sequence: TGTGCCAGCAGTGAATCGACAGTTTCCTACAATGAGCAGTTCTTC. Translation gives CASSESTVSYNEQFF. V usage is TRBV6-1 and J usage is TRBJ2-1; D is possibly TRBD1 (5 bases). V lost 2 bases to trimming and J lost 1 base, with 9 bases between them. The CDR3 spans 15 residues. Germline lookup yields CDR1 MNHNS and CDR2 SASEGT.

The CDR3 protein is CASSFLPTDSNYGYTF. CDR3 DNA: TGTGCCAGCAGTTTCCTCCCGACAGACTCAAACTATGGCTACACCTTC. The V call is TRBV6-5, the J call TRBJ1-2, with D perhaps matching TRBD1 (5 bases). Germline values: CDR1 MNHEY, CDR2 SVGAGI. With 4 bases removed from V and 2 bases from J, the gap between germline ends came to 17 bases. CDR3 size: 16 residues.

This clone showed up just once. As DNA, the CDR3 is TGTGCCAGCAGCCAAGTCGGTAATTCAGAGACCCAGTACTTC. Its protein product is CASSQVGNSETQYF. The chain combines TRBV14 with TRBJ2-5; D unclear. The CDR3 contains 14 residues. Trimming left V 1 base short and J 4 bases short, with 10 bases between. Germline-derived CDR1 and CDR2 are SGHDN and FVKESK.

This chain connects TRBV7-9 to TRBJ2-7, with 8 nucleotides matching TRBD1. The CDR3 loop spans 14 amino acids. The ends lost 5 bases at V and 2 bases at J; junction bases unmatched: 5. The germline V gene has CDR1 SEHNR and CDR2 FQNEAQ (reference sequence). The CDR3 DNA is TGTGCCAGCAGCCCGGACAGGGCTCCCTACGAGCAGTACTTC. This gives the protein CASSPDRAPYEQYF.

The rearrangement uses TRBV2 and TRBJ2-2, with D possibly TRBD2 on 6 matching bases. The CDR3 spans 16 residues. V was trimmed by 7 bases and J by 1 base, leaving 16 bases between them. CDR1 SNHLY and CDR2 FYNNEI come from the germline V gene. DNA of the CDR3: TGTGCCAGCAAACCTCCGCTAGCGCGGAACACCGGGGAGCTGTTTTTT. Translating gives CASKPPLARNTGELFF. Variable domain in full (rest from reference TRBV2 and TRBJ2-2): EPEVTQTPSHQVTQMGQEVILRCVPISNHLYFYWYRQILGQKVEFLVSFYNNEISEKSEIFDDQFSVERPDGSNFTLKIRSTKLEDSAMYFCASKPPLARNTGELFFGEGSRLTVL.

The chain employs TRBV13 and TRBJ2-5, with 15 bases that match TRBD2. CDR3 length: 20 residues. Germline V gives CDR1 PRHDT, CDR2 FYEKMQ (reference sequence). V lost 0 bases, J lost 4 bases, and 12 bases stayed unmatched. The CDR3 here is CASSLGLFGAGLAGGETQYF. The CDR3 DNA is TGTGCCAGCAGCTTAGGCCTCTTCGGCGCGGGACTAGCGGGAGGAGAGACCCAGTACTTC. The whole variable domain, remainder taken from reference TRBV13 and TRBJ2-5, is AAGVIQSPRHLIKEKRETATLKCYPIPRHDTVYWYQQGPGQDPQFLISFYEKMQSDKGSIPDRFSAQQFSDYHSELNMSSLELGDSALYFCASSLGLFGAGLAGGETQYFGPGTRLLVL.

In its sample, this clone was seen once. The chain recombines TRBV5-1 with TRBJ1-1, with TRBD1 as a possible D gene (5 bases). Deletions cut 0 bases from V and 4 bases from J, with 7 bases between. CDR1 is SGHRS, CDR2 YFSETQ, per germline. The CDR3 has 13 amino acids. As DNA, the CDR3 is TGCGCCAGCAGCTTGGTAAGGGGCACTGAAGCTTTCTTT. Translation gives CASSLVRGTEAFF.

The V gene is TRBV7-7, the J gene TRBJ2-5, with 10 bases matching TRBD2. CDR1 and CDR2 (germline): SSHAT, FNYEAQ (reference sequence). There are 15 residues in the CDR3. V shed 1 base and J 5 bases; nucleotides not matched to a gene: 4. The CDR3, as DNA: TGTGCCAGCAGCTTAGGCGGGACTAGCGTCGAGACCCAGTACTTC. It encodes CASSLGGTSVETQYF.

This clone came up once. The V gene is TRBV5-1, the J gene TRBJ1-1; D may be TRBD1 (6 bases). Per germline, CDR1 SGHRS and CDR2 YFSETQ. This CDR3 has 14 residues. Deletions cut 4 bases from V and 2 bases from J, with 12 bases between. The CDR3 bases are TGCGCCAGCAGCCCACTGGGGGCCAACACTGAAGCTTTCTTT. This sequence encodes CASSPLGANTEAFF.

The chain joins TRBV9 to TRBJ2-3; the match to TRBD2 covers 7 bases. Per the germline V gene, CDR1 is SGDLS and CDR2 is YYNGEE. The ends lost 0 bases at V and 4 bases at J; junction bases unmatched: 8. CDR3 length: 16 residues. The CDR3 region has the DNA TGTGCCAGCAGCGTAGTTGGCGGGAGAGATTCAGATACGCAGTATTTT. It is translated as CASSVVGGRDSDTQYF.

The chain is built from TRBV11-3 and TRBJ2-5; TRBD2 might be the D (5 bases). With 5 bases removed from V and 2 bases from J, the gap between germline ends came to 12 bases. The CDR3 runs to 14 residues. Germline V gene lookup returns CDR1 SGHNT and CDR2 YENEEA. CDR3 DNA: TGTGCCAGCAGCCAAGGACTCGTTCAAGAGACCCAGTACTTC. This translates into CASSQGLVQETQYF. The entire variable domain, with the rest obtained from reference TRBV11-3 and TRBJ2-5, is as follows: EAGVVQSPRYKIIEKKQPVAFWCNPISGHNTLYWYLQNLGQGPELLIRYENEEAVDDSQLPKDRFSAERLKGVDSTLKIQPAELGDSAVYLCASSQGLVQETQYFGPGTRLLVL.

This clone was detected once. CDR3 DNA: TGCGCCAGCAGCCAATTGTTTGGTCAGAGTATGAACACTGAAGCTTTCTTT. It specifies CASSQLFGQSMNTEAFF. The chain couples TRBV4-3 to TRBJ1-1; D not resolved. CDR1 and CDR2 (germline): LGHNA, YSLEER. V lost 2 bases and J lost 0, with 16 bases in between. The CDR3 has 17 residues.

The rearrangement uses TRBV6-5 and TRBJ2-7; D might be TRBD1 (6 bases). The ends were cut back, 2 bases at V and 3 bases at J, with 14 bases in the middle. This CDR3 comprises 15 residues. CDR1 and CDR2 from the germline V gene are MNHEY and SVGAGI. In DNA, the CDR3 is TGTGCCAGCAGTTACGCAGGGGATTCCATCTACGAGCAGTACTTC. Amino acid sequence: CASSYAGDSIYEQYF.

The chain carries TRBV28 and TRBJ2-7; weak D call: TRBD2 (5 bases). The germline CDR1 and CDR2 sequences are MDHEN and SYDVKM. CDR3 length: 18 residues. V was clipped by 5 bases and J by 0 bases, with 23 bases between them. The CDR3 spells CASSAPGITYPLSYEQYF. CDR3 DNA: TGTGCCAGCAGTGCGCCCGGGATAACATACCCCCTCTCCTACGAGCAGTACTTC. Looking up the rest from reference TRBV28 and TRBJ2-7 gives the full variable domain: DVKVTQSSRYLVKRTGEKVFLECVQDMDHENMFWYRQDPGLGLRLIYFSYDVKMKEKGDIPEGYSVSREKKERFSLILESASTNQTSMYLCASSAPGITYPLSYEQYFGPGTRLTVT.

The genes are TRBV6-6 and TRBJ1-5; no definite D call. The CDR3 consists of 15 residues. The V end was cut by 5 bases, the J end by 2 bases, with 13 bases between. From germline, CDR1 is MNHNY and CDR2 SVGAGI (reference sequence). The CDR3 region has the DNA TGTGCCAGCAGTGAGAGGGCGGGCGGCAATCAGCCCCAGCATTTT. Translating it yields CASSERAGGNQPQHF.

The V call is TRBV10-3, the J call TRBJ1-1, with D tentatively TRBD1 (6 bases). Trimming left V 3 bases short and J 1 base short, with 12 bases between. The length of the CDR3 is 15 residues. Germline V gives CDR1 ENHRY, CDR2 SYGVKD. DNA of the CDR3: TGTGCCATCAGTGATTACCCGGGACAGAACACTGAAGCTTTCTTT. Translating gives CAISDYPGQNTEAFF.

The count of this clone is one. The chain carries TRBV5-4 and TRBJ2-3; possible D gene TRBD1, 6 bases. Germline V lookup: CDR1 SGHNT, CDR2 YYREEE (reference sequence). The CDR3 consists of 14 residues. Deletions cut 0 bases from V and 1 base from J, with 6 bases between. CDR3 protein: CASSLDRGTDTQYF. For the CDR3, the DNA is TGTGCCAGCAGCTTGGACAGGGGCACAGATACGCAGTATTTT.

The J gene is TRBJ2-7, the V gene TRBV18, with a tentative D call TRBD2 (6 bases). This CDR3 is built from 15 residues. V was pared by 3 bases and J by 0 bases, with 12 bases between. Germline loops: CDR1 KGHSH, CDR2 LQKENI. The DNA for the CDR3 is TGTGCCAGCTCACCCCCCGGACTAAGCTCCTACGAGCAGTACTTC. It is translated as CASSPPGLSSYEQYF.

This sequence joins TRBV4-1 and TRBJ2-1; D is possibly TRBD2 (6 bases). The V end was cut by 0 bases, the J end by 10 bases, with 16 bases between. This CDR3 is 15 amino acids long. Germline loops: CDR1 MGHRA, CDR2 YSYEKL. The CDR3 spells CASSQDPPLSGEQFF. The CDR3 region has the DNA TGCGCCAGCAGCCAAGATCCCCCCCTAAGCGGGGAGCAGTTCTTC.